The present TCR beta chain was sequenced within a study of control samples from healthy donors and cancer patients. Generated by immunoSEQ multiplex PCR, the TCRdb table keeps only in-frame clones and is missing some. The sample has 100,000 to 150,000 clones, 92% seen once. The sample comprised blood. This clonotype originated in a man aged 18 to 30 in good health.

The CDR3 sequence: CAISWGDTQYF. Here the CDR3 DNA reads TGTGCCATCAGTTGGGGAGATACGCAGTATTTT. The J gene is TRBJ2-3, the V gene TRBV10-3; D call uncertain. The CDR3 has 11 residues. Germline CDR1 reads ENHRY; CDR2 reads SYGVKD. Trimming cost V 5 bases and J 5 bases, with 5 bases left between them.